The present TCR beta chain was sequenced within a study of T-cell memory formation after mild COVID-19. Germline values: CDR1 DFQATT, CDR2 SNEGSKA (reference sequence). CDR3 size: 18 residues. The J segment lost 0 bases and the V segment lost 0 bases, leaving 8 bases of the junction unmatched. TCRdb analysed the 5' RACE reads with MiXCR anew, one entry per CDR3 protein. The sample has 200,000 to 250,000 distinct CDR3 sequences, 27% seen once. The rearrangement joins TRBV20-1 to TRBJ2-5; 12 bases map to TRBD2. The specimen sequenced was PBMCs or a T cell subset sorted from them (not recorded which). The TCR originated in an adult woman who had mild COVID-19 (a few samples of this study predate the infection). Cell type and time point are not known. CDR3 nucleotide sequence: TGCAGTGCTAGAGACCCCTTCAGACTAGCGGGGGACCAAGAGACCCAGTACTTC. Translating it yields CSARDPFRLAGDQETQYF.